This TCR beta chain was observed in a study of blood T cell repertoires in COVID-19 (dated by TCRdb to 2020 to 2022). For the study in its entirety: Samples from collaborators originated in the United States, Italy and Spain and spanned both the acute and convalescent phases of COVID-19. The prospective study material was composed of cDNA or gDNA derived from T cells, B-cell-depleted T cells, or PBMCs. The dataset comprised deeply sampled blood TCRbeta repertoires from subjects exposed to, actively infected with, or recovered from COVID-19. The repertoires were made available in a free public database intended to serve as a resource for research on the immune response to SARS-CoV-2. Samples came from the ongoing ImmuneRACE study (first 160 participants) plus 1,254 subjects from 6 global collaborators. Sample metadata almost always included a de-identified subject ID, COVID-19 status, age in years and sex. Where available, HLA class I and class II types were taken from metadata supplied by the sample provider and were not determined by assay-based typing.

Overall study results and their limits: Clinical and demographic metadata were provided uncurated, with the amount varying by source and participant.

Collaborating institutions collected whole blood in K2EDTA tubes following their own protocols. For TCRbeta analysis, collaborators shipped samples in one of three forms: frozen whole blood, isolated PBMCs, or DNA extracted from either of those sample types. A remark on this clone: Its antigen specificity is not known. Base qualities are not provided; no much larger clone lies one nucleotide away.

TCRbeta CDR3 regions were amplified from genomic DNA using the immunoSEQ Assay, a bias-controlled multiplex PCR. The study's own analysis went as follows. Within the assay, amplification of reference gene primers was used to estimate how many nucleated cells each sample contained. To quantify the absolute abundance of each unique TCRbeta CDR3 rearrangement, sequence reads were collapsed and filtered. For each sample, productive Simpson clonality was calculated as the square root of Simpson's diversity index over productive rearrangements. The immuneACCESS repertoire file appears here via TCRdb, limited to in-frame rearrangements. These files lack a portion of the clones; in checked studies, under half of the deficit traces to unresolved V genes, and the cause of the others is not known. Clone size and V and J calls were adopted from that table, with D and trimming inferred from the DNA. The sample contains approximately 61,000 clones, 70% to 80% of them found a single time. The ten largest clones capture 20% to 25% of the sample.

Trimming leaves V shorter by 2 bases and J shorter by 3 bases, with the junction holding 5 bases beyond the gene matches. The cysteine opens and the phenylalanine closes a CDR3 of 15 amino acids. The CDR3 DNA has 45 bases and is translated from base 1. CDR1 and CDR2 were assigned from the germline V gene (reference sequence) as SGHNT and YYREEE. What was sequenced was peripheral blood. The V and J genes are TRBV5-4 and TRBJ1-2, and TRBD1 aligns with 9 junction nucleotides. This clonotype was obtained from an elderly man with active or convalescent COVID-19. The CDR3 corresponds to CASSFQDRGYYGYTF. The DNA reads as follows: TGTGCCAGCAGCTTCCAGGACAGGGGATACTATGGCTACACCTTC.